Listed below are T cell receptor beta chains from one sample, sequenced in a study of T cells in Graves' hyperthyroidism and ophthalmopathy. MiXCR, run by TCRdb on the multiplex PCR reads, gives a single entry per CDR3 protein. The sample yields 450,000 to 650,000 distinct CDR3 sequences, approximately 14% seen once. Source material: blood. The source of these receptors is a woman under 30 with Graves' ophthalmopathy. Each CDR3 is given with its conserved first and last residue. A D gene is named only where the DNA matches it firmly. The listing skips clone size in some rows; elsewhere it reads once, few, many or a size class.

clone size: many; J gene: TRBJ2-3; D gene: -; V gene: TRBV30; CDR3 DNA: TGTGCCTGGAGTGTTATTGAGCGATTCACAGATACGCAGTATTTT; CDR3 protein: CAWSVIERFTDTQYF
clone size: many; J gene: TRBJ2-1; D gene: -; V gene: TRBV30; CDR3 DNA: TGTGCCTGGGATCGGGGACTCGGAACCTACAATGAGCAGTTCTTC; CDR3 protein: CAWDRGLGTYNEQFF
clone size: many; J gene: TRBJ2-3; D gene: TRBD2; V gene: TRBV3-1; CDR3 DNA: TGTGCCAGCAGCCAAGTCTCTAGCGGGAGGTTCGCAGATACGCAGTATTTT; CDR3 protein: CASSQVSSGRFADTQYF
clone size: many; J gene: TRBJ2-1; D gene: -; V gene: TRBV7-2; CDR3 DNA: TGTGCCAGCAGCTTGGACGGGGCTAGCGAGGGTGAGCAGTTCTTC; CDR3 protein: CASSLDGASEGEQFF
clone size: few; J gene: TRBJ2-7; D gene: -; V gene: TRBV6-8; CDR3 DNA: TGTGCCAGCAGTTACCCCGCCTCCTACGAGCAGTACTTC; CDR3 protein: CASSYPASYEQYF
clone size: few; J gene: TRBJ1-1; D gene: -; V gene: TRBV10-3; CDR3 DNA: TGTGCCATCAGTGAGCCCGACCGGGGGCCTGAAGCTTTCTTT; CDR3 protein: CAISEPDRGPEAFF
clone size: -; J gene: TRBJ2-1; D gene: -; V gene: TRBV20-1; CDR3 DNA: TGCAGTGCTACCGACCGCCGGGGTCACAATGAGCAGTTCTTC; CDR3 protein: CSATDRRGHNEQFF
clone size: many; J gene: TRBJ2-7; D gene: -; V gene: TRBV7-2; CDR3 DNA: TGTGCCAGCAGCTTAGGTTTTCTGGGCTCCTACGAGCAGTACTTC; CDR3 protein: CASSLGFLGSYEQYF
clone size: many; J gene: TRBJ2-2; D gene: TRBD1; V gene: TRBV7-8; CDR3 DNA: TGTGCCAGCAGCTCCACCGGGACAGGGAACACCGGGGAGCTGTTTTTT; CDR3 protein: CASSSTGTGNTGELFF
clone size: many; J gene: TRBJ2-7; D gene: -; V gene: TRBV30; CDR3 DNA: TGTGCCTGGACCAAGGGGTACGAGCAGTACTTC; CDR3 protein: CAWTKGYEQYF